One sample yielded the 32 T cell receptor beta chains listed below, sequenced in a study of T-cell reconstitution after alpha-beta-depleted transplantation in children (TCRdb year 2016). Libraries were made using PCR. The sequencer was an Illumina HiSeq 2500. TCR libraries were prepared with molecular barcoding, using unique molecular identifiers to normalize TCRbeta repertoire quantification. The public sequencing data were trimmed at Q25 with fastp and processed into clonotypes with MiXCR by TCRdb, which kept only in-frame beta chains. Each CDR3 protein gets just one entry, which takes the most common genes and DNA from the rows behind it. The sample records hundreds of thousands of distinct CDR3 sequences, around a sixth of which are singletons. The ten largest clonotypes hold around 0.96% of the sample. The source was PBMCs from the stem cell graft donor, collected from the stem cell graft. Receptor source: a human donor who donated a stem cell graft to a child with acute myeloid leukemia.

There are many counts of this clonotype. The chain links TRBV5-1 to TRBJ1-1, with D unresolved. This CDR3 is built from 13 residues. V lost 1 base and J 2 bases, leaving 6 bases between the germline ends. Germline CDR1 SGHRS, CDR2 YFSETQ. CDR3 bases: TGCGCCAGCAGCTTGACCAGTAACACTGAAGCTTTCTTT. It yields the protein CASSLTSNTEAFF.

This clonotype was seen more than once but under ten times. The V gene is TRBV28, the J gene TRBJ1-2; 10 nucleotides match TRBD1. The trim removed 6 bases at V and 8 bases at J, leaving 12 bases unmatched. Germline lookup yields CDR1 MDHEN and CDR2 SYDVKM. The CDR3 consists of 15 residues. The CDR3 here is CASRPPGQGRWGYTF. As DNA, the CDR3 is TGTGCCAGCAGACCGCCGGGACAGGGGCGGTGGGGCTACACCTTC.

This chain joins TRBV2 and TRBJ2-6; D possibly matches TRBD1 or TRBD2 (5 bases each). V was pared by 2 bases and J by 2 bases, with 10 bases between. Germline V CDR1 and CDR2: SNHLY, FYNNEI. The CDR3 sequence is 16 residues long. CDR3 in DNA: TGTGCCAGCAGTGAAACCCGGGGCGCTGGGGCCAACGTCCTGACTTTC. It is translated as CASSETRGAGANVLTF.

As for this clonotype: The junction departs from germline at one end; a sequencing error may be responsible. The chain has TRBV5-8 and TRBJ2-7; weak D call: TRBD1 (5 bases). There are 15 residues in the CDR3. The germline V gene encodes CDR1 SGHTS and CDR2 YDEGEE. CDR3 loop: CASSPQSTGSQGPRF. CDR3 in DNA: TGTGCCAGCAGCCCGCAGTCCACAGGATCCCAAGGGCCTCGTTTC. Together with reference TRBV5-8 and TRBJ2-7, the CDR3 gives the full variable domain: EAGVTQSPTHLIKTRGQQATLRCSPISGHTSVYWYQQALGLGLQFLLWYDEGEERNRGNFPPRFSGRQFPNYSSELNVNALELEDSALYLCASSPQSTGSQGPRFGPGTRLTVT.

V gene TRBV5-1 combines with J gene TRBJ1-1; tentatively, D is TRBD1 (5 bases). The CDR3 loop spans 14 amino acids. CDR1 SGHRS and CDR2 YFSETQ come from the germline V gene. The V end lost 5 bases, the J end lost 7 bases, and 18 bases lay between the germline ends. The CDR3, as DNA: TGCGCCAGCAGGCGGACACTCGCACAAGGTGAAGCTTTCTTT. Encoded protein: CASRRTLAQGEAFF.

For the CDR3, the DNA is TGTGCCATCAGCCCCCGGGACGTAGACTACGAGCAGTACTTC. Translating gives CAISPRDVDYEQYF. The chain has TRBV10-3 and TRBJ2-7, with D perhaps given as TRBD1 or TRBD2 (5 bases each). The germline gives CDR1 ENHRY, CDR2 SYGVKD. The CDR3 consists of 14 residues. V was clipped by 6 bases and J by 3 bases, with 15 bases between them.

This clonotype was counted at least ten times. This rearrangement joins TRBV4-2 to TRBJ1-1; 8 bases align to TRBD1. V shed 1 base and J 1 base; nucleotides not matched to a gene: 5. The CDR3 spans 16 residues. Germline V gene sequence: CDR1 LGHNA, CDR2 YNFKEQ. The CDR3 nucleotides read TGTGCCAGCAGCCAAGGACCGACAGGGGAGAACACTGAAGCTTTCTTT. This encodes CASSQGPTGENTEAFF.

The chain has TRBV7-2 and TRBJ2-7; 9 bases are shared with TRBD1. The CDR3 totals 16 residues. The ends lost 5 bases at V and 2 bases at J; junction bases unmatched: 10. Germline-derived CDR1 and CDR2 are SGHTA and FQGNSA. This CDR3 is CASSVKSGTGTYEQYF. In nucleotides, the CDR3 is TGTGCCAGCAGCGTAAAGTCCGGGACAGGGACCTACGAGCAGTACTTC.

V usage is TRBV30 and J usage is TRBJ1-5, with unresolved D. This CDR3 spans 14 amino acids. Trimming left V 2 bases short and J 0 bases short, with 8 bases between. Germline CDR1 and CDR2: GTSNPN and SVGIG (reference sequence). For the CDR3, the DNA is TGTGCCTGGAGTACGACGAATAGCAATCAGCCCCAGCATTTT. Protein sequence: CAWSTTNSNQPQHF.

This clonotype came up a few times. V gene TRBV5-1 combines with J gene TRBJ2-5; no clear D. Germline V gene data show CDR1 as SGHRS and CDR2 as YFSETQ. The CDR3 is made up of 11 amino acids. The ends were cut back, 10 bases at V and 4 bases at J, with 11 bases in the middle. The CDR3 coding sequence is TGCGCCGCTGGGTCGGGAGAGACCCAGTACTTC. Protein product: CAAGSGETQYF.

This clonotype was observed many times. V and J are TRBV20-1 and TRBJ2-5; D is perhaps TRBD1 (6 bases). Germline-derived CDR1 and CDR2 are DFQATT and SNEGSKA (reference sequence). The CDR3 extends over 14 amino acids. V lost 3 bases to trimming and J lost 4 bases, with 15 bases between them. The CDR3 loop is CSASRRDTTETQYF. The CDR3 nucleotides read TGCAGTGCTAGCAGACGGGACACCACAGAGACCCAGTACTTC.

This clonotype was seen a few times. In DNA form, the CDR3 reads TGCGCCAGCAGCTTTCAAGGGGTAGCTGGGGCCAACGTCCTGACTTTC. This translates into CASSFQGVAGANVLTF. J is TRBJ2-6 and V is TRBV5-1; tentative D call: TRBD1 (5 bases). V lost 2 bases to trimming and J lost 2 bases, with 11 bases between them. Per the germline V gene, CDR1 is SGHRS and CDR2 is YFSETQ. This CDR3 region has 16 residues.

The rearrangement uses TRBV28 and TRBJ1-5; TRBD1 aligns across 8 bases. This CDR3 is 13 amino acids long. V lost 10 bases to trimming and J lost 1 base; unmatched junction nucleotides: 3. Per germline, CDR1 MDHEN and CDR2 SYDVKM. Here the CDR3 reads CATRTGSNQPQHF. CDR3 sequence (DNA): TGTGCCACCAGGACAGGGAGCAATCAGCCCCAGCATTTT.

This clonotype was detected ten times or more. The chain links TRBV29-1 to TRBJ2-1; no reliable D call. Germline CDR1 SQVTM, CDR2 ANQGSEA. The ends were cut back, 3 bases at V and 6 bases at J, with 6 bases in the middle. The CDR3 extends over 11 amino acids. The CDR3 DNA follows: TGCAGCGTTGACCGGTCCAATGAGCAGTTCTTC. Its protein is CSVDRSNEQFF.

The sample holds many counts of this clonotype. This chain uses TRBV5-6 with TRBJ2-7; possible D gene TRBD1, 6 bases. Trimming shortened V by 0 bases and J by 5 bases, and 18 bases separated the two germline ends. This CDR3 region has 16 residues. CDR1 is SGHDT and CDR2 is YYEEEE in the germline V gene. CDR3 bases: TGTGCCAGCAGCTTGGCCGTAGGACAGCTAGTCCACGAGCAGTACTTC. Translation gives CASSLAVGQLVHEQYF.

This clonotype was counted at least ten times. The rearrangement uses TRBV24-1 and TRBJ2-1, with TRBD2 identical over 8 bases. CDR3 length equals 16 residues. Trimming at V came to 3 bases and at J to 2 bases, leaving 5 bases not matched to a gene. The germline V gene encodes CDR1 KGHDR and CDR2 SFDVKD. The CDR3 here is CATSDQTSGPYNEQFF. The CDR3 coding sequence is TGTGCCACCAGTGATCAAACTAGCGGACCCTACAATGAGCAGTTCTTC.

This clonotype was detected many times. The rearrangement links TRBV7-2 to TRBJ1-2; D is ambiguous. This CDR3 contains 12 residues. Trimming cost V 5 bases and J 7 bases, with 11 bases left between them. Germline values: CDR1 SGHTA, CDR2 FQGNSA. This CDR3 reads CASSQSDFGYTF. The DNA of the CDR3 is TGTGCCAGCAGCCAATCAGATTTTGGCTACACCTTC.

CDR3 residues: CASSLAPTGGNSPLHF. For the CDR3, the DNA is TGTGCCAGCAGCTTAGCGCCGACCGGAGGGAATTCACCCCTCCACTTT. The chain uses TRBV7-2 and TRBJ1-6; D gene ambiguous. This CDR3 is built from 16 residues. V was pared by 0 bases and J by 7 bases, with 13 bases between. The V gene's germline CDR1 is SGHTA and CDR2 FQGNSA.

The genes are TRBV7-8 and TRBJ2-1, with 7 positions matching TRBD2. With V trimmed by 1 base and J by 3 bases, 3 bases remained unmatched. Germline-derived CDR1 and CDR2 are SGHVS and FQNEAQ. The CDR3 is 15 residues long. CDR3 sequence reads: CASSLVPSGYNEQFF. The CDR3, as DNA: TGTGCCAGCAGCTTAGTGCCTAGCGGCTACAATGAGCAGTTCTTC.

This chain connects TRBV6-2 or TRBV6-3 to TRBJ2-1; perhaps TRBD1 as D (6 bases). CDR1 MNHEY and CDR2 SVGEGT come from the germline V gene. This CDR3 is built from 14 residues. V was shortened by 2 bases and J by 5 bases, with 10 bases between the two germline ends. DNA of the CDR3: TGTGCCAGCAGTTACAACAGGGATGACAATGAGCAGTTCTTC. Translated, it gives CASSYNRDDNEQFF.

There are a few counts of this clonotype. The J gene is TRBJ2-1, the V gene TRBV10-3; possibly TRBD1 for D (6 bases). The germline V gene encodes CDR1 ENHRY and CDR2 SYGVKD. This CDR3 spans 13 amino acids. Trimming pared 4 bases from V and 8 bases from J, leaving 12 bases between. The CDR3 region is CAISAPGGDEQFF. DNA for the CDR3: TGTGCCATCAGTGCCCCTGGGGGCGATGAGCAGTTCTTC.

This clonotype showed up many times. This rearrangement joins TRBV20-1 to TRBJ1-5; 7 bases match TRBD1. CDR3 length: 16 amino acids. Losses at the gene ends were 3 bases for V and 5 bases for J; bases not matched to a gene: 13. Germline assignment: CDR1 DFQATT and CDR2 SNEGSKA (reference sequence). The CDR3: CSASPSGQAGHQPQHF. The CDR3 DNA sequence: TGCAGTGCTAGCCCCTCCGGACAGGCGGGGCATCAGCCCCAGCATTTT.

This clonotype was seen many times. The gene calls are TRBV5-1 and TRBJ1-4, with D perhaps TRBD1 (5 bases). CDR3 length: 14 amino acids. Deletions cut 1 base from V and 8 bases from J, with 12 bases between. Germline loops: CDR1 SGHRS, CDR2 YFSETQ. The CDR3 DNA is TGCGCCAGCAGCTTGTCGCCGGAGGGGGAAAAACTGTTTTTT. Amino acids: CASSLSPEGEKLFF.

The rearrangement joins TRBV7-9 to TRBJ2-1, with D uncertain. This CDR3 is built from 14 residues. Trimming cost V 4 bases and J 4 bases, with 11 bases left between them. Germline CDR1 and CDR2: SEHNR and FQNEAQ (reference sequence). The CDR3 here is CASSYSVNYNEQFF. Written as DNA, the CDR3 is TGTGCCAGCAGCTACTCAGTGAATTACAATGAGCAGTTCTTC.

This clonotype was recorded at least ten times. The chain is built from TRBV5-5 and TRBJ1-4; D gene uncertain. The CDR3 is 14 residues long. Germline loops: CDR1 SGHKS, CDR2 YYEKEE (reference sequence). V lost 2 bases and J 0 bases, leaving 5 bases between the germline ends. CDR3 protein: CASSFVATNEKLFF. The DNA for the CDR3 is TGTGCCAGCAGCTTCGTCGCAACTAATGAAAAACTGTTTTTT.

The V call is TRBV7-6, the J call TRBJ2-5, with no clear D. The CDR3 spans 15 residues. Trimming cost V 6 bases and J 1 base, with 15 bases left between them. The germline V gene encodes CDR1 SGHVS and CDR2 FNYEAQ. The CDR3 loop reads CASSHAWAPQETQYF. CDR3 DNA: TGTGCCAGCAGTCATGCTTGGGCTCCCCAAGAGACCCAGTACTTC.

This clonotype was seen once. The chain has TRBV5-4 and TRBJ1-2; TRBD1 matches at 7 bases. J gave up 4 bases and V 4 bases, and 7 bases lay outside the gene matches. Germline CDR1 and CDR2: SGHNT and YYREEE (reference sequence). There are 14 residues in the CDR3. This CDR3 reads CASSDRQGLYGYTF. CDR3 sequence (DNA): TGTGCCAGCAGCGACCGACAGGGCCTCTATGGCTACACCTTC.

The chain joins TRBV7-2 to TRBJ2-5, with 7 nucleotides matching TRBD2. There are 14 residues in the CDR3. From germline, CDR1 is SGHTA and CDR2 FQGNSA. With V trimmed by 1 base and J by 7 bases, 6 bases remained unmatched. The CDR3 nucleotides read TGTGCCAGCAGCTTAGGTAGACTAGCAGGGACCCAGTACTTC. Translation: CASSLGRLAGTQYF.

The sample holds many counts of this clonotype. J is TRBJ2-3 and V is TRBV7-2, with TRBD1 as a possible D gene (6 bases). V was cut by 6 bases and J by 2 bases, with 12 bases left in between. Germline assignment: CDR1 SGHTA and CDR2 FQGNSA. CDR3 length: 14 residues. CDR3 nucleotide sequence: TGTGCCAGCAGGGACAGAGTAAACACAGATACGCAGTATTTT. Its translation is CASRDRVNTDTQYF.

The genes are TRBV19 and TRBJ2-4; no clear D. Germline assignment: CDR1 LNHDA and CDR2 SQIVND (reference sequence). The germline V and J ends were trimmed by 7 bases and 0 bases, with 16 bases remaining between them. The CDR3 runs to 16 residues. The CDR3 DNA sequence: TGTGCCAGTACCAGCAAGTCTAGTCTAGCCAAAAACATTCAGTACTTC. It yields the protein CASTSKSSLAKNIQYF.

The chain couples TRBV5-1 to TRBJ2-3; TRBD1 matches at 7 bases. V shed 0 bases, J shed 2 bases, and the junction held 3 bases outside the gene matches. The CDR3 is 15 residues long. Germline assignment: CDR1 SGHRS and CDR2 YFSETQ. CDR3 region: CASSLEGQLTDTQYF. DNA of the CDR3: TGCGCCAGCAGCTTGGAGGGACAGCTCACAGATACGCAGTATTTT.

This clonotype occurred many times. This chain links TRBV29-1 with TRBJ1-1; D call uncertain. Germline CDR1 reads SQVTM; CDR2 reads ANQGSEA. There are 12 residues in the CDR3. The V end was cut by 7 bases, the J end by 6 bases, with 15 bases between. The CDR3 sequence is CSAGPPEAEAFF. CDR3 nucleotides: TGCAGCGCCGGGCCCCCCGAGGCTGAAGCTTTCTTT.